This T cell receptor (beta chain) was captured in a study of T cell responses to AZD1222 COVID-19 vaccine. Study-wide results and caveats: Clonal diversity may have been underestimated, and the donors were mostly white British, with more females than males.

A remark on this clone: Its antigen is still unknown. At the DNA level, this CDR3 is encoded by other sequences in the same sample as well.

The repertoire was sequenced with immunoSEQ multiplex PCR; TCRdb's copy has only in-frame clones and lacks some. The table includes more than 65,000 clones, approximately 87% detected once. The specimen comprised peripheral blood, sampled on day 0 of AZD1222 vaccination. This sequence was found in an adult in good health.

CDR3 residues: CASSEGGTGNQPQHF. CDR3 nucleotide sequence: TGTGCCAGCAGTGAAGGGGGGACAGGGAATCAGCCCCAGCATTTT. The genes are TRBV6-1 and TRBJ1-5, with TRBD1 matching 9 bases. The V and J ends lost 1 base and 4 bases, in that order; junction bases with no gene match: 2. The CDR3 is 15 residues long. The germline gives CDR1 MNHNS, CDR2 SASEGT.